This T cell receptor beta chain comes out of a study of T cells in Graves' hyperthyroidism and ophthalmopathy. Overall study: At the time of initial diagnosis and before any treatment, peripheral blood was collected.

At least ten counts were recorded for this clonotype. Regions amplified from RNA transcripts were the TCR beta CDR3 regions. The HTBI primer set served for first-round RT-PCR of the TCR CDR3. Via MiXCR, TCRdb re-called the multiplex PCR reads, giving one row per CDR3 protein. The data show around 480,000 distinct CDR3 sequences, about 15% seen once. Germline V lookup: CDR1 SGHTA, CDR2 FQGNSA. Trimming shortened V by 2 bases and J by 5 bases, and 18 bases separated the two germline ends. This CDR3 is 16 amino acids long. This chain uses TRBV7-2 with TRBJ1-2; D is perhaps TRBD1 (5 bases). This TCR was recovered from a woman aged 18-29 years with Graves' hyperthyroidism. The sequencing sample was made of blood. This CDR3 reads CASSLYRKPKTYGYTF. The CDR3 region has the DNA TGTGCCAGCAGCTTATACAGGAAACCTAAAACTTATGGCTACACCTTC.